This TCR beta chain was captured in a study of blood T cell repertoires in COVID-19. For the study at large: Material from acute and convalescent COVID-19 was sourced from the United States, Italy and Spain. From T cells, B-cell-depleted T cells, or PBMCs came the material, which was cDNA or gDNA.

This clone was observed a single time. Per the authors' pipeline: Estimated nucleated cell counts came from reference gene primer amplification. Repertoires were generated with immunoSEQ multiplex PCR, while TCRdb's copy carries only in-frame clones and drops some. V and J calls and clone size are copied from that table; D and trimming were computed from the DNA. This table holds about 200,000 clones, about nine tenths found once. The sequenced sample consisted of peripheral blood. The receptor's source is a man aged 35 to 55 with acute or convalescent COVID-19.

The CDR3 protein is CASSLSYYEQYF. The CDR3 DNA is TGTGCCAGCAGCTTATCGTACTACGAGCAGTACTTC. The chain is built from TRBV7-2 and TRBJ2-7; D gene unclear. The germline CDR1 and CDR2 sequences are SGHTA and FQGNSA. V lost 2 bases and J 3 bases, leaving 5 bases between the germline ends. This CDR3 contains 12 residues.